The present T cell receptor (beta chain) was sequenced within a study of Graves' ophthalmopathy and Graves' hyperthyroidism. For the study at large: The study drew peripheral blood at initial diagnosis, before any treatment.

Amplification targeted the TCR beta CDR3 regions, with RNA transcripts as the source material. RT-PCR was first run with HTBI primers, then multiplex PCR in a second round. TCRdb recomputed calls from the multiplex PCR reads with MiXCR, one row per CDR3 protein. The table shows about 200,000 distinct CDR3 sequences, with just under 30% occurring only once. Ophthalmopathic donors had moderate-to-severe activity, CAS ≥3 and NOSPECS ≥4, with disease that had lasted under 3 months. The PBMC fraction was derived from 9 to 10 ml of fresh peripheral blood. This clonotype was seen at least ten times. The antigen is not known. Study-wide results and caveats: Ophthalmopathy progression cases were predicted by the model with 55% to 71% sensitivity and less than 85% specificity.

Sequencing was performed on peripheral blood. This TCR was recovered from a man between 50 and 59 years old with Graves' ophthalmopathy.

As DNA, the CDR3 is TGTGCCAGCAGCGGGACCGGGGAGCTGTTTTTT. Encoded protein: CASSGTGELFF. The genes are TRBV7-3 and TRBJ2-2; unclear D gene. V was pared by 5 bases and J by 5 bases, with 3 bases between. The CDR3 sequence is 11 residues long. The germline gives CDR1 SGHTA, CDR2 FQGTGA.